Described below is a single T cell receptor beta chain sequence and its context. The assay was immunoSEQ multiplex PCR, and TCRdb's table has in-frame clones only and misses some. In the table there are tens of thousands of clones, about nine tenths of which are singletons. This sample is part of a study of blood T cell repertoires in COVID-19. Turning to the study itself: T cells, B-cell-depleted T cells, or PBMCs supplied cDNA or gDNA.

Germline V gives CDR1 MNHEY, CDR2 SVGAGI. V lost 7 bases and J lost 4; bases outside the gene matches: 9. The CDR3 is 15 amino acids. The clonotype originates from a woman in her forties or fifties with active or convalescent COVID-19. The rearrangement joins TRBV6-5 to TRBJ1-2; 10 nucleotides align to TRBD1. Sequencing used peripheral blood. CDR3 amino acids: CASILGTGVPYGYTF. CDR3 bases: TGTGCCAGCATTCTCGGGACAGGGGTACCCTATGGCTACACCTTC.